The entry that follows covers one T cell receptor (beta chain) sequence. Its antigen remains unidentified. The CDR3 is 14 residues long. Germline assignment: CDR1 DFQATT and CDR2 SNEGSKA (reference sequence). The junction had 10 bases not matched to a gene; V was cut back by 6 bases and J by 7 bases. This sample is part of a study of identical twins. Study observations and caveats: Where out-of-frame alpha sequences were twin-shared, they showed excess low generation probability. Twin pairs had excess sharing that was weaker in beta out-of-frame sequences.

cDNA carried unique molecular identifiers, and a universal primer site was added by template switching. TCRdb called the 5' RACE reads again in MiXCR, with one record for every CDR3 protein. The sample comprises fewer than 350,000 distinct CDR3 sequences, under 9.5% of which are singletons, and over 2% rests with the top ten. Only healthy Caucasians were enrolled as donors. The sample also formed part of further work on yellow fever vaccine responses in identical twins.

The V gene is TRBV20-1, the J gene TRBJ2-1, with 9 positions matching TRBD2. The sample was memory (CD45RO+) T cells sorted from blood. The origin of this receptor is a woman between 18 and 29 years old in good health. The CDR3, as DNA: TGCAGTGCCCCCCCCGCGGGGGGGCGTAATGAGCAGTTCTTC. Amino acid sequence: CSAPPAGGRNEQFF.